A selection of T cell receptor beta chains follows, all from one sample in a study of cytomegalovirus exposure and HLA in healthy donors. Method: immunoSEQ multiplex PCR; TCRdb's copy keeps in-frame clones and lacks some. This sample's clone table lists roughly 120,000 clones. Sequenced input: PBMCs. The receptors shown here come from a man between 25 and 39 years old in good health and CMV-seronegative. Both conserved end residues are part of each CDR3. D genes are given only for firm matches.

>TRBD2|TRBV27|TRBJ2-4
TGTGCCAGCAGATCGATACTAGCGGGTACAGCCAAAAACATTCAGTACTTC
CASRSILAGTAKNIQYF
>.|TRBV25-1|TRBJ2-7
TGTGCCAGCAGTGAATCCCAGCCGACCGTAACTAATGAGCAGTACTTC
CASSESQPTVTNEQYF
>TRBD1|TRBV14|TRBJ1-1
TGTGCCAGCAGCCGAAGGCCGACAGGGACTGACACTGAAGCTTTCTTT
CASSRRPTGTDTEAFF
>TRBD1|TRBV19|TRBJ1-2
TGTGCCAGTAGCGCAGGGGGCGCGCCTAACTATGGCTACACCTTC
CASSAGGAPNYGYTF
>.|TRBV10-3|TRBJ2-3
TGTGCCATCAGTGACCCGACGGACTCCGGAGATACGCAGTATTTT
CAISDPTDSGDTQYF
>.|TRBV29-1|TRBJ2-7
TGCAGCACCACCGGGCAGGGGGGCTACGAGCAGTACTTC
CSTTGQGGYEQYF
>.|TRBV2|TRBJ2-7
TGTGCCAGCAGTGAAGGTAAGGCTGGAGCCGAGCAGTACTTC
CASSEGKAGAEQYF
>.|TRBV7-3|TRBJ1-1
TGTGCCAGCAGCTTGGGACCCGGGACACAAGCTTTCTTT
CASSLGPGTQAFF
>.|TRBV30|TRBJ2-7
TGTGCCTGGAGTACAGGGCGCAGCTACGAGCAGTACTTC
CAWSTGRSYEQYF
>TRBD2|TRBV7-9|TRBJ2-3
TGTGCCAGCAGCCGGGGGTCGGGGGGATTGACGCAGTATTTT
CASSRGSGGLTQYF
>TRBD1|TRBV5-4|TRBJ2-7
TGTGCCAGCAGCTCCGGGACAGGGAACGAGCAGTACTTC
CASSSGTGNEQYF
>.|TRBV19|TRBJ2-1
TGTGCCACCATAGCTGAGGCGGGACGTACCTACAATGAGCAGTTCTTC
CATIAEAGRTYNEQFF
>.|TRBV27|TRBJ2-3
TGTGCCAGCAGTTTAATAGGGGCCACAGATACGCAGTATTTT
CASSLIGATDTQYF
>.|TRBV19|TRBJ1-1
TGTGCCAGTCCCCCTCGCGGGTACACATCGAACACTGAAGCTTTCTTT
CASPPRGYTSNTEAFF
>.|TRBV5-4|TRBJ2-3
TGTGCCAGCAGCCTAAACACAGATACGCAGTATTTT
CASSLNTDTQYF
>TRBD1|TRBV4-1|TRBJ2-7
TGCGCCAGCAGCCCGGGACAGGGAGGCTACGAGCAGTACTTC
CASSPGQGGYEQYF
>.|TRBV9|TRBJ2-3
TGTGCCAGCAGCGCCTACGGCCCAGGTGATACGCAGTATTTT
CASSAYGPGDTQYF
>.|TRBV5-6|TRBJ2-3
TGTGCCAGCAGCTTTTGGCTGGGGGCAGCGGGGGATACGCAGTATTTT
CASSFWLGAAGDTQYF
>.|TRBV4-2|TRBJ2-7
TGTGCCAGCAGCCAAGATAGGGGCGGGAAGCAGTACTTC
CASSQDRGGKQYF
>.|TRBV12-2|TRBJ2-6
TGTGCAAGTCGCTACCATAAGGGGCAGGGGGTTAACTCTGGGGCCAACGTCCTGACTTTC
CASRYHKGQGVNSGANVLTF
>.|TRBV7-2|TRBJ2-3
TGTGCCAGCAGCGTCATGAGCACAGATACGCAGTATTTT
CASSVMSTDTQYF
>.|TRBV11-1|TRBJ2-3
TGTGCCAGCAGCCGCGGGGTAGCGCAGTATTTT
CASSRGVAQYF
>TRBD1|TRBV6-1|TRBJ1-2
TGTGCCAGCACTCAGACAGGGGGCAACTATGGCTACACCTTC
CASTQTGGNYGYTF
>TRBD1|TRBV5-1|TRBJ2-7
TGCGCCACCTCACCGTCACAGGGGGCTGCCGCTTACGAGCAGTACTTC
CATSPSQGAAAYEQYF
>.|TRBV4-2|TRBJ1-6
TGTGCCAGCAGCCAAGATGGCATCGGACGGGGGGCCAATTCACCCCTCCACTTT
CASSQDGIGRGANSPLHF
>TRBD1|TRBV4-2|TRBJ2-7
TGTGCCAGCAGCCAAGCATTTCCGGGACAGAGGCCCTACGAGCAGTACTTC
CASSQAFPGQRPYEQYF
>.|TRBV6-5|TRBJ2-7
TGTGCCAGCAGTTACTCGACTGGGGGCACGCGGGAGCAGTACTTC
CASSYSTGGTREQYF
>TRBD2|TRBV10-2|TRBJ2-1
TGCGCCAGCCGAGCGACAGCGGGAGGGACCTACAATGAGCAGTTCTTC
CASRATAGGTYNEQFF
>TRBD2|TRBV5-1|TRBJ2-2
TGCGCCAGCAGCTTGGAACTAGCGGGGTACACCGGGGAGCTGTTTTTT
CASSLELAGYTGELFF
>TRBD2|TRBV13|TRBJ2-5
TGTGCCAGCAGCTCCCGGACTAGCGGGAGTCAAGAGACCCAGTACTTC
CASSSRTSGSQETQYF
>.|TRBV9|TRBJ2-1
TGTGCCAGCTCCGAGACCCTCACGGTGGAGTACAATGAGCAGTTCTTC
CASSETLTVEYNEQFF
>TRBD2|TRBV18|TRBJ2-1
TGTGCCAGCTCACCAATAGGACTAGCGGGAGGCCCCCGTTATGAGCAGTTCTTC
CASSPIGLAGGPRYEQFF
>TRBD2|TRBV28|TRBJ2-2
TGTGCCAGCAGCGGGACTAGTGGGGCCCGGGGCGCCGGGGAGCTGTTTTTT
CASSGTSGARGAGELFF
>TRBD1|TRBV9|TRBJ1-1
TGTGCCAGCAGCGTAACCGACAGGGGCACTGAAGCTTTCTTT
CASSVTDRGTEAFF
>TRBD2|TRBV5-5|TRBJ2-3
TGTGCCAGCAGCTTGAGGCCTAGCGGGAGGGCCTCGGATACGCAGTATTTT
CASSLRPSGRASDTQYF
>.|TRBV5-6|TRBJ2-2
TGTGCCAGCAGCCCATGGGCCGACCAGTGGGCCGGGGAGCTGTTTTTT
CASSPWADQWAGELFF
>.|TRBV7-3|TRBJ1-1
TGTGCCAGCAGCTTAGAACAGGGAACTGAAGCTTTCTTT
CASSLEQGTEAFF
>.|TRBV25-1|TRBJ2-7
TGTGCCAGCAGTGAATACACGGGAGCGGGCTACGAGCAGTACTTC
CASSEYTGAGYEQYF
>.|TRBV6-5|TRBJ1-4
TGTGCCAGCACGACACCGGCGAATGAAAAACTGTTTTTT
CASTTPANEKLFF
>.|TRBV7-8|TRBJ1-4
TGTGCCAGCAGCTTAGGCAGGAATGAAAAACTGTTTTTT
CASSLGRNEKLFF
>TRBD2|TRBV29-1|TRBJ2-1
TGCAGCGAAGGGACTAGCGGTATATACAATGAGCAGTTCTTC
CSEGTSGIYNEQFF
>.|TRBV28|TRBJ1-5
TGTGCCAGCAGTTTCCTGAGCAATCAGCCCCAGCATTTT
CASSFLSNQPQHF
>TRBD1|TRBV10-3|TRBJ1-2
TGTGCCATCAGTGCGAATCAGGGGACAGGGGGCTACTATGGCTACACCTTC
CAISANQGTGGYYGYTF
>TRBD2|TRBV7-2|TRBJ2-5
TGTGCCACCCGAGCGGGAGGTTCAGGGGAGACCCAGTACTTC
CATRAGGSGETQYF
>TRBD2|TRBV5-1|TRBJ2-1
TGCGCCAGCAGCTTGGAACTAGCGCGAAACAATGAGCAGTTCTTC
CASSLELARNNEQFF
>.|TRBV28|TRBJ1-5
TGTGCCAGCAGTCCCCCCGGGGGGTCCAGCAATCAGCCCCAGCATTTT
CASSPPGGSSNQPQHF
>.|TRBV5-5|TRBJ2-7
TGTGCCAGCCCTCCAGACAGGAGCTCCTACGAGCAGTACTTC
CASPPDRSSYEQYF
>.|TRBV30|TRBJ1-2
TGTGCCTGGAGTGGGGGCCAGGAAAGGGGCTACACCTTC
CAWSGGQERGYTF
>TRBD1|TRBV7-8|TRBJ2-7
TGTGCCAGCAGCCGGGACAGGGTCGACGAGCAGTACTTC
CASSRDRVDEQYF
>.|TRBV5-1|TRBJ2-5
TGCGCCAGCAGCCGCTGGACAGAAGAGACCCAGTACTTC
CASSRWTEETQYF
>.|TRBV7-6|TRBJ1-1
TGTGCCAGCAGCTTAGACAGTATGAACACTGAAGCTTTCTTT
CASSLDSMNTEAFF
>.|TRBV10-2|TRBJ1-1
TGCGCCAGCAGTGAGTCAGAGTTCGGACAGAGCTCTGAAGCTTTCTTT
CASSESEFGQSSEAFF
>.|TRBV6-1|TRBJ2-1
TGTGCCAGCCTGACAGACTACAATGAGCAGTTCTTC
CASLTDYNEQFF
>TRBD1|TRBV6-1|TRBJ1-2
TGTGCCAGCAGTGAACTGACCGGGACAGGGGGCGGCTACACCTTC
CASSELTGTGGGYTF
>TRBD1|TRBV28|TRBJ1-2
TGTGCCAGCAGATCTCCGGGACAGGGGGCGCAGAGCTATGGCTACACCTTC
CASRSPGQGAQSYGYTF
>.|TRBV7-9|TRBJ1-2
TGTGCCAGCAGCTTAAGGGGCGGGGATTATGGCTACACCTTC
CASSLRGGDYGYTF
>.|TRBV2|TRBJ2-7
TGTGCCAGCAAGAGCGGGTCCTACGAGCAGTACTTC
CASKSGSYEQYF
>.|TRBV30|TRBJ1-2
TGTGCCTGGAGTGTACGTGGGGGTGGGGAGGATGGCTACACCTTC
CAWSVRGGGEDGYTF
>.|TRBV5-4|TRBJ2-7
TGTGCCAGCAGCTTGGGGGGCCAGCGGGCCTCCTACGAGCAGTACTTC
CASSLGGQRASYEQYF